This T cell receptor (beta chain) was captured in a study of blood T cell repertoires in COVID-19. Study-level information: Some COVID-19 samples were acute and others convalescent; all came from the United States, Italy and Spain. T cells, B-cell-depleted T cells, or PBMCs supplied cDNA or gDNA.

This CDR3 contains 15 residues. Germline V gene sequence: CDR1 MGHRA, CDR2 YSYEKL. Trimming at V came to 0 bases and at J to 10 bases, leaving 5 bases not matched to a gene. In the authors' methods: Reference gene primer amplification yielded estimated nucleated cell counts. Some clones are missing from TCRdb's copy, which holds only in-frame ones; the method was immunoSEQ multiplex PCR. V, J and clone size are those of that table, while D and trimming were read from the DNA. This sample has fewer than 250,000 clones, with approximately 86% found just once. The receptor comes from a woman aged 55-70 years with active or convalescent COVID-19. The chain employs TRBV4-1 and TRBJ2-1, with TRBD2 matching over 11 bases. Sequenced sample: peripheral blood. The CDR3 loop reads CASSQDPSGGMEQFF. As DNA, the CDR3 is TGCGCCAGCAGCCAAGATCCTAGCGGGGGGATGGAGCAGTTCTTC.